Sequencing of this TCR beta chain was carried out in a study of blood T cell repertoires in COVID-19. Study-level information: Samples representing acute and convalescent COVID-19 were sourced from the United States, Italy and Spain.

Sequenced by immunoSEQ multiplex PCR; TCRdb stores in-frame clones only, minus some. In the table there are fewer than 95,000 clones, approximately 90% of which are singletons. CDR3 size: 16 residues. The junction had 7 bases not matched to a gene; V was cut back by 0 bases and J by 6 bases. CDR1 is KGHSH and CDR2 is LQKENI in the germline V gene. The chain couples TRBV18 to TRBJ2-2; 7 nucleotides align to TRBD1. The sequence derives from a man aged 45-65 years with active or convalescent COVID-19. Material for sequencing was peripheral blood. CDR3 nucleotide sequence: TGTGCCAGCTCACCACCGGGTAACAGGGGAGCCGGGGAGCTGTTTTTT. It encodes CASSPPGNRGAGELFF. Supplemented by reference TRBV18 and TRBJ2-2, the full variable domain reads NAGVMQNPRHLVRRRGQEARLRCSPMKGHSHVYWYRQLPEEGLKFMVYLQKENIIDESGMPKERFSAEFPKEGPSILRIQQVVRGDSAAYFCASSPPGNRGAGELFFGEGSRLTVL.